Below, 10 T cell receptor beta chains from the same sample are listed, as sequenced in a study of blood T cell repertoires in COVID-19. TCRdb's table, derived via immunoSEQ multiplex PCR, lists solely in-frame clones and lacks some. The sample lists about 130,000 clones; approximately 85% were seen once. Material for sequencing was peripheral blood. These receptors came from a human donor in a cohort sampled during active COVID-19.

V and J are TRBV27 and TRBJ2-5, with D possibly being TRBD2 (6 bases). Between the trimmed V and J ends, which lost 6 bases and 11 bases, there was a span of 22 bases. CDR3 length: 14 amino acids. Germline V CDR1 and CDR2: MNHEY, SMNVEV (reference sequence). The CDR3 loop reads CASSNPGRTGVQYF. The CDR3 coding sequence is TGTGCCAGCAGCAACCCTGGGAGGACTGGGGTTCAGTACTTC.

This chain links TRBV2 with TRBJ1-1, with D perhaps matching TRBD1 (5 bases). V was cut by 6 bases and J by 2 bases, with 16 bases left in between. CDR1 and CDR2 (germline): SNHLY, FYNNEI. CDR3 length: 15 amino acids. The CDR3 DNA is TGTGCCAGCAGCCCCCGGTTAGGGGATAACACTGAAGCTTTCTTT. This codes for CASSPRLGDNTEAFF.

The chain carries TRBV6-4 and TRBJ2-1; 7 bases are a match to TRBD2. The J segment lost 10 bases and the V segment lost 2 bases, leaving 5 bases of the junction unmatched. In germline, CDR1 is MRHNA, CDR2 SNTAGT. The CDR3 is 13 amino acids. This chain's CDR3 is CASSDKTSDEQFF. The CDR3 DNA is TGTGCCAGCAGTGACAAAACTAGCGACGAGCAGTTCTTC.

The chain is built from TRBV18 and TRBJ2-2, with D maybe TRBD1 (5 bases). This CDR3 has 12 residues. V lost 5 bases and J lost 8, with 9 bases in between. Germline CDR1 reads KGHSH; CDR2 reads LQKENI. The CDR3 spells CASSSGFGELFF. As DNA, the CDR3 is TGTGCCAGCTCATCAGGGTTTGGGGAGCTGTTTTTT.

The rearrangement joins TRBV9 to TRBJ1-2, with D hard to call. The germline V gene has CDR1 SGDLS and CDR2 YYNGEE. V was clipped by 0 bases and J by 5 bases, with 20 bases between them. The CDR3 is made up of 17 amino acids. The CDR3 DNA reads TGTGCCAGCAGCGTAGCTAGGGAATACCCTAGCTCTTATGGCTACACCTTC. This translates into CASSVAREYPSSYGYTF. Looking up the rest from reference TRBV9 and TRBJ1-2 gives the full variable domain: DSGVTQTPKHLITATGQRVTLRCSPRSGDLSVYWYQQSLDQGLQFLIQYYNGEERAKGNILERFSAQQFPDLHSELNLSSLELGDSALYFCASSVAREYPSSYGYTFGSGTRLTVV.

This clone was observed many times. The chain couples TRBV10-1 to TRBJ2-1, with 8 bases aligning to TRBD2. The CDR3 contains 15 residues. Unmatched junction bases numbered 2, after V lost 3 bases and J lost 1 base. From germline, CDR1 is WNHNN and CDR2 SYGVQD (reference sequence). CDR3 sequence: CASSDGTRSYNEQFF. The CDR3 DNA is TGCGCCAGCAGTGATGGGACTAGATCCTACAATGAGCAGTTCTTC.

This rearrangement joins TRBV13 to TRBJ2-7, with 14 bases fitting TRBD2. The germline gives CDR1 PRHDT, CDR2 FYEKMQ (reference sequence). The V gene end was trimmed by 5 bases and the J gene end by 7 bases; junction bases not matched to a gene: 16. This CDR3 is built from 18 residues. Written as DNA, the CDR3 is TGTGCCAGCAGCCCGGAGACTAGCGGGGGGGCATTCGCGGGAGAGCAGTACTTC. Protein product: CASSPETSGGAFAGEQYF. Drawing the rest from reference TRBV13 and TRBJ2-7, the complete variable domain is AAGVIQSPRHLIKEKRETATLKCYPIPRHDTVYWYQQGPGQDPQFLISFYEKMQSDKGSIPDRFSAQQFSDYHSELNMSSLELGDSALYFCASSPETSGGAFAGEQYFGPGTRLTVT.

The rearrangement uses TRBV15 and TRBJ2-1; possible D gene TRBD1, 6 bases. This CDR3 is 15 amino acids long. V was cut by 0 bases and J by 4 bases, with 10 bases left in between. Germline CDR1 is LNHNV and CDR2 is YYDKDF (reference sequence). CDR3 coding DNA: TGTGCCACCAGCAGAGAGGGGGCAGGTTACAATGAGCAGTTCTTC. Translation gives CATSREGAGYNEQFF.

The V call is TRBV5-6, the J call TRBJ1-3; TRBD1 agrees at 8 bases. This CDR3 region has 17 residues. Germline trimming cut 1 base from V and 0 bases from J; bases unmatched to any gene: 6. Per the germline V gene, CDR1 is SGHDT and CDR2 is YYEEEE. The CDR3 sequence: CASSLYAGQGSGNTIYF. CDR3 DNA: TGTGCCAGCAGCTTGTATGCCGGACAGGGCTCTGGAAACACCATATATTTT.

This chain links TRBV2 with TRBJ1-3; D gene ambiguous. Between the trimmed V and J ends, which lost 2 bases and 3 bases, there was a span of 5 bases. The CDR3 consists of 13 residues. CDR1 and CDR2 (germline): SNHLY, FYNNEI. The CDR3 bases are TGTGCCAGCAGTGAAAGAGGTGGAAACACCATATATTTT. Translation: CASSERGGNTIYF. Variable domain in full (rest from reference TRBV2 and TRBJ1-3): EPEVTQTPSHQVTQMGQEVILRCVPISNHLYFYWYRQILGQKVEFLVSFYNNEISEKSEIFDDQFSVERPDGSNFTLKIRSTKLEDSAMYFCASSERGGNTIYFGEGSWLTVV.